This TCR beta chain was found in a study of blood T cells in healthy people across ages. The donors, healthy Caucasians from Russia, were aged roughly 6 to 90. The amount of total RNA extracted per sample was at least 5 micrograms. Sample-barcoded 5' priming and a J-beta primer mix drove a second PCR of 7 to 11 cycles. Each cDNA molecule was tagged by a template-switch adaptor that had 12 random nucleotides. One entry per CDR3 protein, called by TCRdb with MiXCR from the 5' RACE reads. The table has around 940,000 distinct CDR3 sequences, just over 50% seen once. The source is a woman aged 55-70 years in good health. Sequencing used blood.

CDR3 in amino acids: CASTAGNSGANVLTF. The DNA for the CDR3 is TGCGCCAGCACTGCGGGAAACTCTGGGGCCAACGTCCTGACTTTC. The V gene is TRBV5-1, the J gene TRBJ2-6, with D possibly being TRBD2 (6 bases). The V and J ends lost 6 bases and 0 bases respectively, with 10 bases between them. The CDR3 has 15 residues. Germline V gene sequence: CDR1 SGHRS, CDR2 YFSETQ. The variable domain in full, completed from reference TRBV5-1 and TRBJ2-6, reads KAGVTQTPRYLIKTRGQQVTLSCSPISGHRSVSWYQQTPGQGLQFLFEYFSETQRNKGNFPGRFSGRQFSNSRSEMNVSTLELGDSALYLCASTAGNSGANVLTFGAGSRLTVL.